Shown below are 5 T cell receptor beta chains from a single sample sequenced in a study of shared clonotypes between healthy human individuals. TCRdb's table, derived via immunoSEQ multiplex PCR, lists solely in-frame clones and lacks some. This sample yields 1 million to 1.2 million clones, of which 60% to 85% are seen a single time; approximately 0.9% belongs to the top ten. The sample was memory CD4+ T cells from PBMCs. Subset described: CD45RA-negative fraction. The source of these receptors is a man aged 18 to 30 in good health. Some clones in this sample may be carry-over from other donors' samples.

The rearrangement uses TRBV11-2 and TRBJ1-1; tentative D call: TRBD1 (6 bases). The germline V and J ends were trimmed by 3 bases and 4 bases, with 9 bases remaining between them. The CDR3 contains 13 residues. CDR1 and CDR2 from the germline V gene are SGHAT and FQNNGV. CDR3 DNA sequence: TGTGCCAGCAGCTTTAGACAGGTCACTGAAGCTTTCTTT. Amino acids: CASSFRQVTEAFF.

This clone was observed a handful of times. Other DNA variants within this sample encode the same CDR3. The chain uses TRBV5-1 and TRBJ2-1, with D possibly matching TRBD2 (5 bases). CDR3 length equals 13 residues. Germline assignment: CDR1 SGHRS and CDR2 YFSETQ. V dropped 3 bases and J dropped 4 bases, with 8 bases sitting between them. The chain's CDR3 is CASSSDSYNEQFF. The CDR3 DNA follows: TGCGCCAGCAGCTCGGACTCGTACAATGAGCAGTTCTTC.

Here the CDR3 reads CASRSLRLETQYF. In DNA, the CDR3 is TGTGCAAGTCGCTCCCTACGGCTGGAGACCCAGTACTTC. The chain recombines TRBV12-2 with TRBJ2-5. TRBV12-2 is given as a pseudogene. The CDR3 spans 13 residues.

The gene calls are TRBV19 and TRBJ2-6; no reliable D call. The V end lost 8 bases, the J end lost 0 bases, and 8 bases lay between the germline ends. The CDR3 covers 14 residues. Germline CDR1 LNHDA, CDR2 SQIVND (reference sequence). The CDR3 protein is CASSPNSGANVLTF. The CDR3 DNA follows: TGTGCCAGTTCTCCGAACTCTGGGGCCAACGTCCTGACTTTC.

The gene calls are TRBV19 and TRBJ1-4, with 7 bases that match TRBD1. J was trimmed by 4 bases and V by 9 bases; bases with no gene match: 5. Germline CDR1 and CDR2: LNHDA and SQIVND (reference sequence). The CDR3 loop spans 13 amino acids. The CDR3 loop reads CASWDRYNEKLFF. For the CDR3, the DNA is TGTGCCAGCTGGGACAGATATAATGAAAAACTGTTTTTT.